What follows is one T cell receptor (beta chain) and its context. Its matching antigen is unknown. Ahead of thyroid surgery, no patient had received treatment of any kind. Authors' processing steps: The study took CDR3 differences across clinicopathological groups and made a distant-metastasis classifier for papillary thyroid cancer from them. With MiXCR, TCRdb called clones anew from the PCR reads. TCRdb, not the authors, supplied the V and J calls. Of approximately 40,000 clones in the sample, less than 60% were seen once. The data were taken from a study of metastatic and nonmetastatic thyroid tumors. Findings and caveats of the study: As reported, TCR beta diversity in blood and tumor was significantly higher in malignant thyroid tumors than in benign nodules.

This CDR3 comprises 16 residues. Trimming at V came to 3 bases and at J to 1 base, leaving 12 bases not matched to a gene. Germline-derived CDR1 and CDR2 are GTSNPN and SVGIG (reference sequence). This rearrangement joins TRBV30 to TRBJ2-7, with 7 bases matching TRBD2. This clonotype was obtained from a male donor with papillary thyroid cancer or a benign thyroid nodule (not recorded which). Some clones in this sample may be carry-over from other donors' samples. Sequencing was carried out using tumor tissue. The CDR3 here is CAWSNLGRERSYEQYF. The DNA for the CDR3 is TGTGCCTGGAGCAACCTTGGGCGGGAGCGGTCCTACGAGCAGTACTTC.